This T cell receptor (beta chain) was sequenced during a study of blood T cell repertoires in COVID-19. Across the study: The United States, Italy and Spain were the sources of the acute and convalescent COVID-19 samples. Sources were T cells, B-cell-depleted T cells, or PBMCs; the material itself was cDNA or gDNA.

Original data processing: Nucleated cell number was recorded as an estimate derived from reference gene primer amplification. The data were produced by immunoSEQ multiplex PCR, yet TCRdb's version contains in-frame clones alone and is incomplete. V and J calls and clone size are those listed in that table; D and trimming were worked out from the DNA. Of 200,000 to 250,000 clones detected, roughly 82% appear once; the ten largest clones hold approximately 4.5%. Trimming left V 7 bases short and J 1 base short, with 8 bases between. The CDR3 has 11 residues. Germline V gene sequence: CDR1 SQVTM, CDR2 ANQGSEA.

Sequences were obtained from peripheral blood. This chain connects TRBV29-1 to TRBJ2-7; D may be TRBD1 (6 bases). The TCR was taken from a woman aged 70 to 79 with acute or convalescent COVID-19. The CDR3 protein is CSGGQSYEQYF. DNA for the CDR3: TGCAGCGGAGGACAGTCCTACGAGCAGTACTTC.